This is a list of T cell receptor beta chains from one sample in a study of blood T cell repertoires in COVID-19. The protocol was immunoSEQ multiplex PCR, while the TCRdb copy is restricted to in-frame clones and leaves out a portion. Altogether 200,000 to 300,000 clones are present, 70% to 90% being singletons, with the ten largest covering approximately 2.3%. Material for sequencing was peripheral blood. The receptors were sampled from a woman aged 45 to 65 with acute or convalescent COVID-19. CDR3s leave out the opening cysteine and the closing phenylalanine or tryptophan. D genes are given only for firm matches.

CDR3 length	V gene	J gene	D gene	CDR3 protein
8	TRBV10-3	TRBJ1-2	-	AIYSWGYT
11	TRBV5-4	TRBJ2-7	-	ASSTDMNYEQY
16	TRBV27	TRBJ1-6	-	ASSYVGDISWFNSPLH
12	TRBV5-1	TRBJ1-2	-	ASSLATGTDGYT
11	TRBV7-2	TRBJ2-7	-	ASSQPLSDEQY
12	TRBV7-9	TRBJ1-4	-	ASSLELRNEKLF
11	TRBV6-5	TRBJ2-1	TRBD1	ASRYRGNNEQF
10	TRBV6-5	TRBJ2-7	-	ASSLQGSEQY
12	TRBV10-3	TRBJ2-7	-	AIRDDSPHYEQY
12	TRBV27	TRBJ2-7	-	ASSFMGATYEQY
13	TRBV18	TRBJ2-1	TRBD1	ASSPRTGTYNEQF
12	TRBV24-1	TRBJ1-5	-	ATSDDTGNQPQH
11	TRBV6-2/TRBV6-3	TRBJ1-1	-	ASSYMDSPEAF
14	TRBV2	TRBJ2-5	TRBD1	ASSPPGGARQETQY
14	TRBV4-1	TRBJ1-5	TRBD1	ASSRETGGNNQPQH
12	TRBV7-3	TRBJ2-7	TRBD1	ASSFGQGTYEQY
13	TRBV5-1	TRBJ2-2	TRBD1	ASSLRQGTPGELF
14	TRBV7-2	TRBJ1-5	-	ASSPWGGSSNQPQH
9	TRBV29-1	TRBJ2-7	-	SVTRLGEQY
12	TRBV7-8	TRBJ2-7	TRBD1	ASSSGTGGSEQY
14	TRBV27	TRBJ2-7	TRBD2	ASSMGLAGFSYEQY
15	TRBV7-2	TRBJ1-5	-	ASSPRVTLVNNQPQH
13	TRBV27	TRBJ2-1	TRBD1	ASSVGQGPYNEQF
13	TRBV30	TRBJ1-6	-	AWALAGGRYSPLH
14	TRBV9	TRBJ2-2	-	ASSVGDSGNTGELF